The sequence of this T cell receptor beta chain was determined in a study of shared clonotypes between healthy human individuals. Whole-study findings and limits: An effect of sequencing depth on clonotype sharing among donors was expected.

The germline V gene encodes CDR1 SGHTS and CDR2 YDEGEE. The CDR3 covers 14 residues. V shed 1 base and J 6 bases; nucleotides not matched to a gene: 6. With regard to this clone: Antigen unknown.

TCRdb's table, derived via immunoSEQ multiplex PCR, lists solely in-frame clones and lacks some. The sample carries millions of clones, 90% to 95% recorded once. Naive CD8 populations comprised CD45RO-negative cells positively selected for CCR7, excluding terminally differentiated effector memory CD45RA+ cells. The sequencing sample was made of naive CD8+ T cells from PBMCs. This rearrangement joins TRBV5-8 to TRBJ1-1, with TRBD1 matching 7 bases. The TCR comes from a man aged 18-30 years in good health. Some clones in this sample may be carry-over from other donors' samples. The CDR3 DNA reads TGTGCCAGCAGCTTGCTACAGGGGCTTTCTGAAGCTTTCTTT. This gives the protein CASSLLQGLSEAFF.